This T cell receptor (beta chain) emerged from a study of blood T cell repertoires in COVID-19. Overall study: The United States, Italy and Spain supplied acute and convalescent COVID-19 samples. In each case, the material was cDNA or gDNA derived from T cells, B-cell-depleted T cells, or PBMCs.

CDR1 and CDR2 (germline): ENHRY, SYGVKD. This CDR3 has 16 amino acids. The V end was cut by 10 bases, the J end by 1 base, with 19 bases between. Original data processing: Nucleated cell counts were estimated from reference gene primer amplification. Data came from immunoSEQ multiplex PCR; TCRdb stores just in-frame clones and leaves some out. That table gives V, J and clone size, and the DNA gave D and trimming. The data hold around 100,000 clones, with more than 75% observed a single time. This TCR was sampled from a man aged 65-85 years with acute or convalescent COVID-19. The specimen sequenced was peripheral blood. The chain carries TRBV10-3 and TRBJ2-2; tentative D call: TRBD1 (6 bases). For the CDR3, the DNA is TGTGCCACCGTTGGTGTACAGGGTCTGAACACCGGGGAGCTGTTTTTT. Translated, it gives CATVGVQGLNTGELFF.